Given below is one TCR beta chain in context. There are 17 residues in the CDR3. With V trimmed by 0 bases and J by 2 bases, 3 bases remained unmatched. Germline V lookup: CDR1 SGDLS, CDR2 YYNGEE. The data belong to a study of long-term antiretroviral therapy in people with HIV. Study at large: About a decade before 2015, the earliest samples were taken when ART was typically delayed.

Assay version v3.0 of immunoSEQ was used, and it was run at survey level. TCRdb keeps only in-frame clones here, not all; method: immunoSEQ multiplex PCR. The table shows some 28,000 clones, with approximately 95% occurring only once. Sequenced material: unsorted PBMCs, taken 5.3 years after starting antiretroviral therapy. The origin of this receptor is a man aged 45-60 years with HIV. The V call is TRBV9, the J call TRBJ2-2; the match to TRBD2 covers 11 bases. CDR3 DNA: TGTGCCAGCAGCGTAGGGACTAGCGGGTTAAACACCGGGGAGCTGTTTTTT. Its translation is CASSVGTSGLNTGELFF.